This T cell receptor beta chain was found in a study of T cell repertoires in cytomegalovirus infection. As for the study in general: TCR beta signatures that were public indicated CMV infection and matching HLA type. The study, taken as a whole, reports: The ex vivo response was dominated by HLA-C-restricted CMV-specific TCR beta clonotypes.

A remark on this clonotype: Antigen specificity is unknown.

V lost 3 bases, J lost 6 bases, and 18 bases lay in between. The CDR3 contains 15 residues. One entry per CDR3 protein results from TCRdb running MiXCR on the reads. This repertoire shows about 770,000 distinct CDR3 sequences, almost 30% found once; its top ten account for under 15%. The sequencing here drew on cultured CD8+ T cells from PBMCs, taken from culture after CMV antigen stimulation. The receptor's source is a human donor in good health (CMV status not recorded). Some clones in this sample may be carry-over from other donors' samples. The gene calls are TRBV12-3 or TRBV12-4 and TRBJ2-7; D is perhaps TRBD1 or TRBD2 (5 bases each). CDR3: CASSFSGTPQGEQYF. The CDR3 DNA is TGTGCCAGCAGTTTCTCCGGGACCCCTCAGGGCGAGCAGTACTTC.